Following are 8 T cell receptor beta chains from one sample sequenced in a study of graft-versus-host responses after intestinal transplantation. Antigen specificity for these receptors is unknown. Data came from immunoSEQ multiplex PCR; TCRdb stores just in-frame clones and leaves some out. The sample lists about 100,000 clones, roughly 90% occurring once. The sample in question was unstimulated CD4+ T cells sorted from spleen or lymph node cells, obtained before transplant. The receptors were gathered from a human donor who was the organ donor for an intestinal transplant.

The J gene is TRBJ2-3, the V gene TRBV18, with D perhaps being TRBD1 or TRBD2 (5 bases each). CDR1 and CDR2 from the germline V gene are KGHSH and LQKENI. The CDR3 extends over 16 amino acids. With 6 bases removed from V and 9 bases from J, the gap between germline ends came to 25 bases. For the CDR3, the DNA is TGTGCCAGCTCCCCTCCGTGGGGCGGAGGAGCTCCCACGCAGTATTTT. It specifies CASSPPWGGGAPTQYF.

J is TRBJ2-3 and V is TRBV2; TRBD2 might be the D (7 bases). The CDR3 has 17 amino acids. Germline V CDR1 and CDR2: SNHLY, FYNNEI. V shed 0 bases and J shed 3 bases, with 16 bases lying between them. Here the CDR3 reads CASSEAGGGAVTDTQYF. In nucleotides, the CDR3 is TGTGCCAGCAGTGAAGCGGGCGGGGGCGCGGTAACAGATACGCAGTATTTT.

The chain employs TRBV5-1 and TRBJ2-5; no definite D call. The V end lost 2 bases, the J end lost 3 bases, and 23 bases lay between the germline ends. Germline CDR1 and CDR2: SGHRS and YFSETQ. The CDR3 spans 18 residues. The CDR3, as DNA: TGCGCCAGCAGCTTTGGTGGGGTTGGGCCGCTGATTGAAGAGACCCAGTACTTC. The encoded protein is CASSFGGVGPLIEETQYF.

The chain employs TRBV9 and TRBJ2-2; TRBD2 agrees at 10 bases. After removal of 2 bases from V and 1 base from J, the junction contained 5 bases not matched to a gene. The CDR3 consists of 17 residues. Germline V gives CDR1 SGDLS, CDR2 YYNGEE. Written as DNA, the CDR3 is TGTGCCAGCAGCGTGAGAGCGGGAGGGTTGAACACCGGGGAGCTGTTTTTT. Translated, it gives CASSVRAGGLNTGELFF. Full variable domain (remainder filled in from reference TRBV9 and TRBJ2-2): DSGVTQTPKHLITATGQRVTLRCSPRSGDLSVYWYQQSLDQGLQFLIQYYNGEERAKGNILERFSAQQFPDLHSELNLSSLELGDSALYFCASSVRAGGLNTGELFFGEGSRLTVL.

Of note for this clone: This CDR3 is also generated by other DNA sequences in the sample. The chain combines TRBV2 with TRBJ1-2; weak D call: TRBD1 (5 bases). This CDR3 is 13 amino acids long. CDR1 and CDR2 (germline): SNHLY, FYNNEI. With 3 bases removed from V and 8 bases from J, the gap between germline ends came to 13 bases. The CDR3 DNA is TGTGCCAGCAGTGAGGGGCAGGGAGGGGGCTACACCTTC. Residues: CASSEGQGGGYTF.

V usage is TRBV27 and J usage is TRBJ2-1; 7 positions match TRBD2. CDR3 length: 13 residues. Germline CDR1 and CDR2: MNHEY and SMNVEV (reference sequence). V lost 7 bases, J lost 8 bases, and 8 bases stayed unmatched. DNA of the CDR3: TGTGCCAGCACCCGGACTAGTTACGATGAGCAGTTCTTC. Protein product: CASTRTSYDEQFF.

The table lists this clone with a few counts. V gene TRBV4-1 combines with J gene TRBJ1-5; 9 bases line up with TRBD1. Losses at the gene ends were 0 bases for V and 6 bases for J; bases not matched to a gene: 9. CDR1 and CDR2 (germline): MGHRA, YSYEKL. This CDR3 comprises 17 residues. CDR3 residues: CASSQEKYRGLSQPQHF. CDR3 nucleotide sequence: TGCGCCAGCAGCCAAGAAAAATACAGGGGGCTTAGTCAGCCCCAGCATTTT.

This chain joins TRBV12-5 and TRBJ2-7; TRBD2 agrees at 11 bases. Germline V gives CDR1 LGHNT, CDR2 FRNRAP. This CDR3 is built from 18 residues. V gave up 0 bases and J gave up 1 base; unmatched junction bases: 8. Here the CDR3 reads CASGLVGLAGGSSYEQYF. CDR3 in DNA: TGTGCTAGTGGTTTGGTCGGATTAGCGGGAGGGTCTTCCTACGAGCAGTACTTC.